This record looks at one T cell receptor (beta chain) sequence and its context. The CDR3 is made up of 19 amino acids. The data derive from a study of cytomegalovirus exposure and HLA in healthy donors. Primers: 60 Vbeta forward and 13 Jbeta reverse. Clones were sequenced by immunoSEQ multiplex PCR, and TCRdb holds only the in-frame ones, with some missing. This sample carries tens of thousands of clones, with more than 5% going to the ten biggest clones. Sample: PBMCs. The TCR sequence derives from a man aged 25-45 years in good health and CMV-seropositive. The V and J genes are TRBV21-1 and TRBJ2-1; the table's D gene call, TRBD2, was not cross checked with the DNA. TRBV21-1 is described as a pseudogene. The CDR3 protein is CASGPGLAGAGSPDNEQFF. DNA for the CDR3: TGTGCCAGCGGCCCGGGACTAGCGGGAGCGGGTTCCCCCGACAATGAGCAGTTCTTC.